A selection of T cell receptor beta chains follows, all from one sample in a study of identical twins. TCRdb fed the 5' RACE reads into MiXCR, producing one record per CDR3 protein. The table includes 350,000 to 400,000 distinct CDR3 sequences, 8.5% to 10% detected once. Sequencing input: naive T cells sorted from blood. The receptors originated from a woman between 45 and 60 years old in good health. The CDR3 runs from the conserved cysteine through the conserved F or W. D genes are given only for firm matches. For some rows the clone size is stated as once, few or many, or as a class when expanded; others skip it.

J gene,clone size,D gene,CDR3 length,V gene,CDR3 DNA,CDR3 protein
TRBJ1-1,-,-,13,TRBV5-1,TGCGCCAGCAGCTTATATACGGACACTGAAGCTTTCTTT,CASSLYTDTEAFF
TRBJ2-7,few,-,13,TRBV7-2,TGTGCCAGCAGCTCGTACCTGGGCTACGAGCAGTACTTC,CASSSYLGYEQYF
TRBJ2-7,many,-,13,TRBV27,TGTGCCAGCAGTTCCGGGACGTACTACGAGCAGTACTTC,CASSSGTYYEQYF
TRBJ2-7,-,-,16,TRBV7-8,TGTGCCAGCAGCTTAGCGGAGACAGGTTCTTTATTGAAGCAGTACTTC,CASSLAETGSLLKQYF
TRBJ2-2,-,TRBD1,14,TRBV20-1,TGCAGTGCTGCCCGGGACAGAAGCACCGGGGAGCTGTTTTTT,CSAARDRSTGELFF
TRBJ2-7,few,TRBD1,13,TRBV12-3/TRBV12-4,TGTGCCAGCAGTTTGACAGGGACCCACGAGCAGTACTTC,CASSLTGTHEQYF
TRBJ1-4,-,TRBD1,16,TRBV4-1,TGCGCCAGCAGCCAAGCTACAGGGGACAGTAATGAAAAACTGTTTTTT,CASSQATGDSNEKLFF
TRBJ2-1,-,-,15,TRBV20-1,TGCAGTGCTAGCCCGTGGGGGGAACGTTTGGATGAGCAGTTCTTC,CSASPWGERLDEQFF
TRBJ2-1,few,-,12,TRBV11-3,TGTGCCAGCAACTTGGGGGGCGGTGAGCAGTTCTTC,CASNLGGGEQFF
TRBJ2-7,-,-,12,TRBV10-3,TGTGCCATGGGGGGTCGGTGGGACGAGCAGTACTTC,CAMGGRWDEQYF
TRBJ1-1,many,-,13,TRBV7-8,TGTGCCAGCAGCTTAGTTGTGTCAGCTGAAGCTTTCTTT,CASSLVVSAEAFF
TRBJ1-5,few,-,14,TRBV20-1,TGCAGTGCTAGAGAGGCAGATAGCAATCAGCCCCAGCATTTT,CSAREADSNQPQHF
TRBJ2-2,-,TRBD2,17,TRBV9,TGTGCCAGCAGCTCCTCTCCGGGACTAGCTTTGGCCGGGGAGCTGTTTTTT,CASSSSPGLALAGELFF
TRBJ1-2,few,TRBD1,12,TRBV29-1,TGCAGCGTTGGCAGGGGGCAAGGTGGCTACACCTTC,CSVGRGQGGYTF
TRBJ2-7,few,TRBD2,18,TRBV5-1,TGCGCCAGCAGCTTGGTTAGTCTGGCCAGCGGGAGTTCGAACGAGCAGTACTTC,CASSLVSLASGSSNEQYF
TRBJ2-3,-,TRBD2,16,TRBV19,TGTGCCAGTAGTATAACCGGGACTAGCCTCACAGATACGCAGTATTTT,CASSITGTSLTDTQYF
TRBJ2-1,-,TRBD2,16,TRBV19,TGTGCCAGTACCGGACTAGCGGGAGCCCTCTACAATGAGCAGTTCTTC,CASTGLAGALYNEQFF
TRBJ2-1,many,TRBD1,14,TRBV5-1,TGCGCCAGCAGCTCCGGACAGGCCGGGAATGAGCAGTTCTTC,CASSSGQAGNEQFF
TRBJ1-1,many,-,14,TRBV7-9,TGTGCCAGCAGCTTAATACAGACGAACACTGAAGCTTTCTTT,CASSLIQTNTEAFF
TRBJ1-1,many,TRBD1,15,TRBV9,TGTGCCAGCAGCGTAGATACAGGGGGGAACACTGAAGCTTTCTTT,CASSVDTGGNTEAFF
TRBJ1-5,-,-,15,TRBV20-1,TGCAGTGCTAGAGCTCTCACAGGGACCAGTCAGCCCCAGCATTTT,CSARALTGTSQPQHF
TRBJ2-3,many,-,16,TRBV24-1,TGTGCCACCAGCGCAACAGGGAACCCCCTCACAGATACGCAGTATTTT,CATSATGNPLTDTQYF
TRBJ2-1,many,TRBD2,12,TRBV11-2,TGTGCCAGCAGCTTAGGGGGGGGTGAGCAGTTCTTC,CASSLGGGEQFF
TRBJ1-3,many,-,14,TRBV29-1,TGCAGCGTTGCTGCGCAGGGCCCAAGAAACACCATATATTTT,CSVAAQGPRNTIYF
TRBJ2-5,many,-,13,TRBV5-1,TGCGCCAGCAGAAGGGAGGACAAAGAGACCCAGTACTTC,CASRREDKETQYF
TRBJ2-1,many,TRBD2,14,TRBV5-4,TGTGCCAGCAGCCCCGGACTAGAATTCAATGAGCAGTTCTTC,CASSPGLEFNEQFF
TRBJ1-5,many,-,15,TRBV12-3/TRBV12-4,TGTGCCAGCAGTTTATTAGGATATAGCAATCAGCCCCAGCATTTT,CASSLLGYSNQPQHF
TRBJ2-7,many,-,14,TRBV3-1,TGTGCCAGCAGCCAAGATTTGACAGACTACGAGCAGTACTTC,CASSQDLTDYEQYF
TRBJ2-1,-,-,13,TRBV25-1,TGTATCGACTTAAAGGGCTCCTACAATGAGCAGTTCTTC,CIDLKGSYNEQFF
TRBJ2-3,-,-,10,TRBV20-1,TGCGTTCCTAGCACAGATACGCAGTATTTT,CVPSTDTQYF
TRBJ2-7,few,TRBD1,16,TRBV4-1,TGCGCCAGCAGCCAAGATCCGACAGGGGGTTCCTACGAGCAGTACTTC,CASSQDPTGGSYEQYF